The clone carrying this T cell receptor (beta chain) was detected ten times or more. The entry originates in a study of cytotoxic CD8 clonotypes in ibrutinib-treated CLL. The V segment lost 4 bases and the J segment 4 bases; nucleotides outside the gene matches: 2. The CDR3 extends over 13 amino acids. The germline CDR1 and CDR2 sequences are SNHLY and FYNNEI. Using immunoSEQ multiplex PCR, the repertoire was profiled, and TCRdb retains in-frame clones only, with some absent. The sample gives 150,000 or so clones, more than 75% of which show up once; approximately 2% is in the top ten. Cryopreserved PBMCs were the source of approximately 2 micrograms of genomic DNA, which went to TCR beta libraries.

This chain connects TRBV2 to TRBJ1-2, with 8 bases fitting TRBD1. This TCR derives from a human donor with chronic lymphocytic leukemia. The sample was PBMCs, taken after 12 months of ibrutinib treatment. The CDR3 is CASSVTGGYGYTF. The CDR3 nucleotides read TGTGCCAGCAGTGTCACAGGGGGCTATGGCTACACCTTC.